The present entry profiles one T cell receptor beta chain with its context. Under the authors' procedure: The authors estimated nucleated cell counts from reference gene primer amplification. Sequencing was performed with immunoSEQ multiplex PCR; in TCRdb, only in-frame clones are kept and a portion is missing. V and J calls plus clone size are reproduced from that table; the DNA served to infer D and trimming. The repertoire includes around 200,000 clones, around 80% of them detected once, and about a sixth sits in the top ten. This sample stems from a study of blood T cell repertoires in COVID-19. As for the study in general: COVID-19 samples from acute and convalescent phases originated in the United States, Italy and Spain.

CDR3 size: 14 residues. The V segment lost 5 bases and the J segment 5 bases; nucleotides outside the gene matches: 6. The germline V gene encodes CDR1 SGHRS and CDR2 YFSETQ. The chain uses TRBV5-1 and TRBJ2-2, with 7 bases aligning to TRBD2. Sequencing was carried out using peripheral blood. This TCR derives from an elderly woman with active or convalescent COVID-19. CDR3 nucleotides: TGCGCCAGCAGGGGCGGGAGTGGTACCGGGGAGCTGTTTTTT. Amino acids: CASRGGSGTGELFF.